This T cell receptor (beta chain) was documented in a study of blood T cell repertoires in COVID-19. As originally analysed: Amplification with reference gene primers provided the estimates of nucleated cell counts. Libraries were prepared by immunoSEQ multiplex PCR; TCRdb keeps only in-frame clonotypes and omits some of them. The V and J calls and clone size come from that table; D and trimming were worked out from the DNA. The data hold 200,000 to 250,000 clones, with 85% to 90% observed a single time. The V gene's germline CDR1 is ENHRY and CDR2 SYGVKD. This CDR3 region has 18 residues. V dropped 4 bases and J dropped 0; count of bases not matched to a gene: 8.

The V call is TRBV10-3, the J call TRBJ1-6; 8 positions agree with TRBD1. The sequence was obtained from a woman aged 45-65 years with COVID-19, enrolled during active disease. Specimen: peripheral blood. CDR3 protein: CAISVGRDRNSYNSPLHF. DNA for the CDR3: TGTGCCATCAGTGTAGGCCGGGACAGGAACTCCTATAATTCACCCCTCCACTTT.